Here is one TCR beta chain with its context. No antigen is known for it. Naive CD8 cells, CD45RO-negative and positively selected for CCR7, excluded terminally differentiated effector memory CD45RA+ cells. The data were obtained in a study of shared clonotypes between healthy human individuals. Study-level results: Shared clonotypes across all four donors exceeded non-shared ones in generation probability.

Sequencing was performed with immunoSEQ multiplex PCR; in TCRdb, only in-frame clones are kept and a portion is missing. This sample has 630,000 or so clones; 95% to 98% occur once, and the top ten carry approximately 0.33%. The junction had 3 bases not matched to a gene; V was cut back by 4 bases and J by 4 bases. CDR3 length equals 14 residues. Per the germline V gene, CDR1 is MNHEY and CDR2 is SMNVEV (reference sequence). Source material: naive CD8+ T cells sorted from blood. This chain connects TRBV27 to TRBJ1-4; 7 bases align to TRBD1. The TCR sequence derives from a young man in good health. CDR3: CASSSWDSNEKLFF. The CDR3, as DNA: TGTGCCAGCAGTTCCTGGGACAGTAATGAAAAACTGTTTTTT.